This entry lists 11 T cell receptor beta chains sequenced from one sample in a study of CD8 T cells in ankylosing spondylitis. Each CDR3 protein gets one entry after TCRdb re-called the 5' RACE reads with MiXCR. The table has approximately 190,000 distinct CDR3 sequences, 10% to 15% seen once. The sequenced material came from blood, either unsorted or a sorted T cell fraction (not recorded which). These receptors originate from a female donor with ankylosing spondylitis or in good health (not recorded which).

This clonotype was seen ten or more times. This chain links TRBV28 with TRBJ1-1; 7 bases align to TRBD1. CDR3 size: 14 residues. The V and J ends lost 8 bases and 0 bases, in that order; junction bases with no gene match: 6. Per the germline V gene, CDR1 is MDHEN and CDR2 is SYDVKM. The CDR3 bases are TGTGCCAGCCTGGACAGGTTAATGAACACTGAAGCTTTCTTT. This sequence encodes CASLDRLMNTEAFF. The full variable domain, in which reference TRBV28 and TRBJ1-1 provide the parts outside the CDR3, is DVKVTQSSRYLVKRTGEKVFLECVQDMDHENMFWYRQDPGLGLRLIYFSYDVKMKEKGDIPEGYSVSREKKERFSLILESASTNQTSMYLCASLDRLMNTEAFFGQGTRLTVV.

The chain carries TRBV4-3 and TRBJ2-1, with no clear D. Germline assignment: CDR1 LGHNA and CDR2 YSLEER. This CDR3 is 15 amino acids long. V was pared by 0 bases and J by 0 bases, with 6 bases between. The CDR3 nucleotides read TGCGCCAGCAGCCAAGACGAAAGCTCCTACAATGAGCAGTTCTTC. Its translation: CASSQDESSYNEQFF.

There are a few counts of this clonotype. A much larger clone differs by one base, so this may be a read error. The rearrangement links TRBV28 to TRBJ2-1; D is uncertain. The V end lost 4 bases, the J end lost 10 bases, and 8 bases lay between the germline ends. In germline, CDR1 is MDHEN, CDR2 SYDVKM. This CDR3 contains 11 residues. The CDR3 region is CASSSVLEQFF. CDR3 sequence (DNA): TGTGCCAGCAGTTCGGTCCTCGAGCAGTTCTTC. The complete variable domain, with remaining parts taken from reference TRBV28 and TRBJ2-1, reads DVKVTQSSRYLVKRTGEKVFLECVQDMDHENMFWYRQDPGLGLRLIYFSYDVKMKEKGDIPEGYSVSREKKERFSLILESASTNQTSMYLCASSSVLEQFFGPGTRLTVL.

This clonotype was detected a few times. This chain uses TRBV20-1 with TRBJ2-1; possible D gene TRBD2, 5 bases. The CDR3 runs 16 residues. The germline V gene has CDR1 DFQATT and CDR2 SNEGSKA (reference sequence). With 3 bases removed from V and 0 bases from J, the gap between germline ends came to 15 bases. In DNA, the CDR3 is TGCAGTGCTAGTTATCGCGGGTTGGGCTCCTACAATGAGCAGTTCTTC. It translates to CSASYRGLGSYNEQFF.

The V call is TRBV4-2, the J call TRBJ2-7; 9 nucleotides line up with TRBD2. This CDR3 has 16 residues. V dropped 0 bases and J dropped 7; count of bases not matched to a gene: 10. Germline CDR1 reads LGHNA; CDR2 reads YNFKEQ. CDR3 coding DNA: TGTGCCAGCAGCCAAGACGCGCGGGAGGGAAGTCGGGAGCAGTACTTC. Translated, it gives CASSQDAREGSREQYF.

This clonotype came up many times. V is TRBV9 and J is TRBJ1-6; weak D call: TRBD1 (6 bases). Germline V gene sequence: CDR1 SGDLS, CDR2 YYNGEE. V was trimmed by 4 bases and J by 7 bases, leaving 15 bases between them. The CDR3 totals 15 residues. The CDR3 DNA sequence: TGTGCCAGCAGCTTAGAAGGGACACCGAATTCACCCCTCCACTTT. Its protein is CASSLEGTPNSPLHF. Complete variable domain (other parts from reference TRBV9 and TRBJ1-6): DSGVTQTPKHLITATGQRVTLRCSPRSGDLSVYWYQQSLDQGLQFLIQYYNGEERAKGNILERFSAQQFPDLHSELNLSSLELGDSALYFCASSLEGTPNSPLHFGNGTRLTVT.

This clonotype came up many times. The rearrangement joins TRBV12-3 or TRBV12-4 to TRBJ2-1; D is ambiguous. The germline V and J ends were trimmed by 1 base and 7 bases, with 11 bases remaining between them. The length of the CDR3 is 14 residues. The CDR3 DNA reads TGTGCCAGCAGTTTAGGCAGAGAGCCAAATGAGCAGTTCTTC. It specifies CASSLGREPNEQFF.

This clonotype came up many times. This chain joins TRBV20-1 and TRBJ1-6; a weak D match, TRBD1 (5 bases). The CDR3 contains 13 residues. Trimming pared 2 bases from V and 7 bases from J, leaving 9 bases between. In germline, CDR1 is DFQATT, CDR2 SNEGSKA (reference sequence). CDR3 region: CSARSQGNSPLHF. CDR3 DNA: TGCAGTGCTAGATCCCAGGGAAATTCACCCCTCCACTTT.

This clonotype has a count of ten or more. The chain links TRBV12-3 or TRBV12-4 to TRBJ1-1; tentatively, D is TRBD1 (5 bases). This CDR3 is 13 amino acids long. Trimming stripped 8 bases from V and 1 base from J, with 11 bases between. The CDR3 reads CASGKTANTEAFF. CDR3 bases: TGTGCCAGCGGTAAGACAGCGAACACTGAAGCTTTCTTT.

This clonotype has a count of ten or more. The chain is built from TRBV18 and TRBJ2-2; D not certain. The CDR3 is 13 amino acids. Germline V gene sequence: CDR1 KGHSH, CDR2 LQKENI. Trimming shortened V by 8 bases and J by 3 bases, and 10 bases separated the two germline ends. CDR3 in amino acids: CASGDRDTGELFF. CDR3 sequence (DNA): TGTGCCAGCGGGGATCGCGACACCGGGGAGCTGTTTTTT.

This clonotype appeared many times. The chain employs TRBV5-1 and TRBJ1-3; D unresolved. The germline gives CDR1 SGHRS, CDR2 YFSETQ. The V end lost 2 bases, the J end lost 0 bases, and 6 bases lay between the germline ends. This CDR3 comprises 14 residues. CDR3 sequence reads: CASSLASSGNTIYF. CDR3 DNA: TGCGCCAGCAGCTTAGCCAGCTCTGGAAACACCATATATTTT. The full variable domain, with the rest looked up from reference TRBV5-1 and TRBJ1-3, is KAGVTQTPRYLIKTRGQQVTLSCSPISGHRSVSWYQQTPGQGLQFLFEYFSETQRNKGNFPGRFSGRQFSNSRSEMNVSTLELGDSALYLCASSLASSGNTIYFGEGSWLTVV.